This TCR beta chain was documented in a study of blood T cell repertoires in COVID-19. Study overall: Samples came from the United States, Italy and Spain, spanning acute and convalescent COVID-19. The analysed material was cDNA or gDNA that came from T cells, B-cell-depleted T cells, or PBMCs.

J was trimmed by 1 base and V by 2 bases; bases with no gene match: 8. CDR3 length: 17 residues. In germline, CDR1 is SGHVS, CDR2 FQNEAQ. Original processing notes: Nucleated cell counts were estimated from reference gene primer amplification. TCRdb keeps only in-frame clones here, not all; method: immunoSEQ multiplex PCR. The V and J calls and clone size are taken from that table; D and trimming were inferred from the DNA. The sample has 100,000 to 110,000 clones, around four fifths seen once. Source material: peripheral blood. The source is a man aged 70 or older with active or convalescent COVID-19. This rearrangement joins TRBV7-8 to TRBJ2-3, with 8 bases fitting TRBD1. CDR3 sequence reads: CASSLSPGQGGTDTQYF. The CDR3 DNA reads TGTGCCAGCAGCTTAAGCCCTGGACAGGGAGGCACAGATACGCAGTATTTT.